This TCR beta chain was retrieved from a study of T cell repertoires in cytomegalovirus infection. Study summary: Public TCR beta signatures marked donors with CMV infection and the matching HLA. Study results and limitations: Based on cumulative public TCR beta family frequency, carriers of CMV plus the relevant HLA were identified.

The germline gives CDR1 DFQATT, CDR2 SNEGSKA (reference sequence). This CDR3 comprises 16 residues. Trimming removed 0 bases from V and 7 bases from J; junction bases left unmatched: 8. TCRdb reprocessed the reads with MiXCR, giving one entry per CDR3 protein. The table records roughly 500,000 distinct CDR3 sequences, approximately 10% of them present only once. This clonotype has a handful of counts. Its antigen remains unidentified. Material: PBMCs. The chain employs TRBV20-1 and TRBJ1-6; 8 nucleotides agree with TRBD1. This TCR came from a human donor in good health (CMV status not recorded). Some clones in this sample may be carry-over from other donors' samples. Here the CDR3 reads CSARDGNRGRNSPLHF. CDR3 coding DNA: TGCAGTGCTAGAGATGGTAACAGGGGGAGGAATTCACCCCTCCACTTT.